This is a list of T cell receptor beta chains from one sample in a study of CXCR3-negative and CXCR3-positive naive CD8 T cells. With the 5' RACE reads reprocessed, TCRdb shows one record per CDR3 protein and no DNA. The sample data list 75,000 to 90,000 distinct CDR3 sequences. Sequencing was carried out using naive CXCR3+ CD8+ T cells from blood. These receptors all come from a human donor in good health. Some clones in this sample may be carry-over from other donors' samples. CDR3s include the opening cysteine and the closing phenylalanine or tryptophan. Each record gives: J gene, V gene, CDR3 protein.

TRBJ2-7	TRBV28	CASSSPGLAGYEQYF
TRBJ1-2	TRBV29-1	CSVVGDGGYTF
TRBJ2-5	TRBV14	CASSQETGGFRETQYF
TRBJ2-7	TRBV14	CASSQGPGTGLSYEQYF
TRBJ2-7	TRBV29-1	CSVLRLDSYEQYF
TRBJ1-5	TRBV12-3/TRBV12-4	CASSFGGDNQPQHF
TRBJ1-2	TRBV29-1	CSVVRTNYGYTF
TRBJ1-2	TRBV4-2	CASSQVQDHYGYTF
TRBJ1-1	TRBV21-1	CASINHVTGESTEAFF
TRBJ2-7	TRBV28	CASSLSWTESMDF
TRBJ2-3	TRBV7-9	CASSSDTTDTQYF
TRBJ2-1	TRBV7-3	CASSLDGGGASYNEQFF
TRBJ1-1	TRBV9	CASSPDRGLTEAFF
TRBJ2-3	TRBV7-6	CASSLRPPTDTQYF
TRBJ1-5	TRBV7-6	CASSLLGANQPQHF
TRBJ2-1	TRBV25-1	CASGPGEYNEQFF
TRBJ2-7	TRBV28	CASRLDSVYEQYF
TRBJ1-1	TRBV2	CASSVGESNTEAFF
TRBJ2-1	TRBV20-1	CSAASGGEINEQFF
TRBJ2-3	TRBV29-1	CSATGLAGVLTDTQYF
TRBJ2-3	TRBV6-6	CASRSGGSTDTQYF
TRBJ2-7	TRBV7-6	CASSPRADYEQYF
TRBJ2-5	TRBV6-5	CASSYRETQYF
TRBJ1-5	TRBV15	CATSRERGSNQPQHF
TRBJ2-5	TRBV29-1	CSVELGQTQETQYF
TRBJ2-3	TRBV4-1	CASSRGQGTDTQYF
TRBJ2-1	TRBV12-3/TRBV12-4	CASSLTANEQFF
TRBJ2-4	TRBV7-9	CASSTSDRDKNIQYF
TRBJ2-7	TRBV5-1	CASSLGDPPREQYF
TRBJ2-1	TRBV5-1	CASSLGFGDSYNEQFF
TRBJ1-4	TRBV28	CASSFRDREYEKLFF
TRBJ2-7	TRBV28	CASRSLGGSYEQYF
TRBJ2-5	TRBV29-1	CSAYLVDRDKETQYF
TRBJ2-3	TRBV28	CASSSPPGLVLSDTQYF
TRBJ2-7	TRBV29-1	CSVVQKNYEQYF
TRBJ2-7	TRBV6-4	CASSDPRYEQYF
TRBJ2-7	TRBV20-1	CSARLAGGRSYEQYF
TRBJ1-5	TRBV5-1	CASSLGTGQPQHF
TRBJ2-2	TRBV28	CASSLRGAGTGELFF
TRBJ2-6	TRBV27	CASSFIQGGSGANVLTF
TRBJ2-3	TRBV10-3	CAISGSGMVDTQYF
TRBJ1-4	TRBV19	CASSISGATNEKLFF
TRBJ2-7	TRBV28	CASSRTFYEQYF
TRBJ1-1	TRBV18	CASSPPGQSRAFF
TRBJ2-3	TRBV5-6	CASAPRGRTDTQYF
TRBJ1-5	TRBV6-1	CASSEGVLGRMWNQPQHF
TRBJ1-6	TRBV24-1	CATSEQTDSPLHF
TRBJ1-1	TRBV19	CASTGTGKAFF
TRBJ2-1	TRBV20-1	CRPGTYNEQFF
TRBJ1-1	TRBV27	CASSRQGALNTEAFF
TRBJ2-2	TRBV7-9	CASSDHGRHANTGELFF
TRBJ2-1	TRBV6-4	CASSDSGGNEQFF
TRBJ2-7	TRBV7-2	CASSFITSSYEQYF
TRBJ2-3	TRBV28	CASTFSGRLTDTQYF
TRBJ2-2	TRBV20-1	CSARALFDTGELFF
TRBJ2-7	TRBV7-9	CASSFFNEQYF
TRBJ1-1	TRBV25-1	CASSEYSGTEAFF
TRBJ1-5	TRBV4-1	CASSPDDRGNQPQHF
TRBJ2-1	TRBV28	CASLRGGLDEQFF